These 17 T cell receptor beta chains originate from one sample sequenced in a study of control samples from healthy donors and cancer patients. The method was immunoSEQ multiplex PCR; TCRdb's version includes in-frame clones alone and lacks a portion of them. The data show under 40,000 clones, around four fifths seen once. The sequenced material came from PBMCs. The receptors shown here come from a woman aged 55-69 years with lung cancer.

A single count supports this clone. The junction differs from germline at one of its ends, possibly a read error. J is TRBJ2-3 and V is TRBV7-6; D unresolved. Looked up from germline, CDR1 is SGHVS and CDR2 is FNYEAQ. CDR3 size: 13 residues. CDR3 sequence reads: CASSLVEKDHYHF. The CDR3 nucleotides are TGTGCCAGCAGCTTAGTCGAGAAGGATCACTATCATTTT.

This chain joins TRBV6-2 or TRBV6-3 and TRBJ2-5; D gene uncertain. Germline V gene sequence: CDR1 MNHEY, CDR2 SVGEGT. This CDR3 spans 11 amino acids. Trimming took 2 bases from V and 5 from J, leaving 3 bases between them. This chain's CDR3 is CASSYGETQYF. The CDR3, as DNA: TGTGCCAGCAGTTACGGGGAGACCCAGTACTTC.

The genes are TRBV7-9 and TRBJ1-1; D might be TRBD1 (5 bases). Germline CDR1 and CDR2: SEHNR and FQNEAQ (reference sequence). The CDR3 is 16 amino acids. Trimming removed 4 bases at V and 0 bases at J, with 15 bases between. The CDR3 sequence: CASSSSDTPMNTEAFF. CDR3 nucleotides: TGTGCCAGCAGCTCCTCGGACACTCCGATGAACACTGAAGCTTTCTTT.

The V gene is TRBV5-4, the J gene TRBJ1-1; TRBD1 agrees at 8 bases. The germline V gene encodes CDR1 SGHNT and CDR2 YYREEE (reference sequence). V lost 6 bases to trimming and J lost 0 bases; unmatched junction nucleotides: 7. The CDR3 totals 15 residues. CDR3 sequence: CASTLNRGLNTEAFF. The CDR3 bases are TGTGCCAGCACCCTAAACAGGGGGTTGAACACTGAAGCTTTCTTT.

This clone was observed a few times. This sequence joins TRBV19 and TRBJ1-5, with TRBD1 matching 7 bases. V trimming: 0 bases; J trimming: 6 bases; junction bases outside the gene matches: 5. Germline V gene lookup returns CDR1 LNHDA and CDR2 SQIVND (reference sequence). The CDR3 runs 15 residues. CDR3 region: CASSIEGGVGQPQHF. CDR3 nucleotides: TGTGCCAGTAGTATAGAAGGGGGCGTCGGTCAGCCCCAGCATTTT.

The V gene is TRBV2, the J gene TRBJ1-2; D is ambiguous. The CDR3 is made up of 13 amino acids. Trimming removed 3 bases from V and 5 bases from J, with 10 bases in between. The germline CDR1 and CDR2 sequences are SNHLY and FYNNEI. Written as DNA, the CDR3 is TGTGCCAGCAGTGAGAAGGTGGGGTATGGCTACACCTTC. It specifies CASSEKVGYGYTF.

The chain couples TRBV5-6 to TRBJ2-5; the D is unclear. This CDR3 has 13 amino acids. Trimming took off 1 base at V and 6 bases at J, with 10 bases between the two ends. Germline assignment: CDR1 SGHDT and CDR2 YYEEEE. CDR3 in DNA: TGTGCCAGCAGCTTGAGTGGGTTAAAGACCCAGTACTTC. Translating it yields CASSLSGLKTQYF.

CDR3 in amino acids: CACNKITDTQYF. In DNA, the CDR3 is TGTGCCTGCAACAAAATCACAGATACGCAGTATTTT. The V and J genes are TRBV2 and TRBJ2-3; D not resolved. Germline assignment: CDR1 SNHLY and CDR2 FYNNEI. V gave up 11 bases and J gave up 2 bases, with 11 bases separating them. The CDR3 covers 12 residues.

This sequence joins TRBV27 and TRBJ2-1, with 12 nucleotides matching TRBD2. The CDR3 spans 16 residues. Trimming took 3 bases from V and 7 from J; bases not matched to a gene: 7. The germline V gene encodes CDR1 MNHEY and CDR2 SMNVEV (reference sequence). The DNA of the CDR3 is TGTGCCAGCAGTTTTATGCTAGCGGGAGGGGGGAATGAGCAGTTCTTC. It translates to CASSFMLAGGGNEQFF.

The chain combines TRBV7-6 with TRBJ2-1; the match to TRBD2 covers 7 bases. This CDR3 region has 17 residues. V dropped 1 base and J dropped 9; count of bases not matched to a gene: 15. Germline CDR1 SGHVS, CDR2 FNYEAQ. CDR3 sequence reads: CASSLDGSGASTGEQFF. The CDR3 DNA reads TGTGCCAGCAGCTTAGATGGGAGCGGGGCAAGTACGGGTGAGCAGTTCTTC.

The CDR3 bases are TGTGCCAGCAGTGAACGGAGCGTCTACGAGCAGTACTTC. Translated: CASSERSVYEQYF. V gene TRBV6-1 combines with J gene TRBJ2-7; D is undetermined. Germline loops: CDR1 MNHNS, CDR2 SASEGT. V dropped 2 bases and J dropped 3 bases, with 8 bases sitting between them. The CDR3 covers 13 residues.

CDR3 residues: CASSTGGFSNQPQHF. The CDR3 DNA follows: TGTGCCAGCAGTACAGGGGGCTTCAGCAATCAGCCCCAGCATTTT. The chain couples TRBV6-2 or TRBV6-3 to TRBJ1-5, with 9 bases lining up with TRBD1. V trimming: 5 bases; J trimming: 1 base; junction bases outside the gene matches: 3. Germline-derived CDR1 and CDR2 are MNHEY and SVGEGT. CDR3 length: 15 residues.

This sequence joins TRBV11-2 and TRBJ2-5, with 7 bases aligning to TRBD1. V lost 5 bases to trimming and J lost 1 base; unmatched junction nucleotides: 4. The CDR3 consists of 14 residues. Germline V gives CDR1 SGHAT, CDR2 FQNNGV. The CDR3 sequence: CASSLGQFQETQYF. CDR3 nucleotides: TGTGCCAGCAGCCTGGGACAGTTCCAAGAGACCCAGTACTTC. The full variable domain, with the rest looked up from reference TRBV11-2 and TRBJ2-5, is EAGVAQSPRYKIIEKRQSVAFWCNPISGHATLYWYQQILGQGPKLLIQFQNNGVVDDSQLPKDRFSAERLKGVDSTLKIQPAKLEDSAVYLCASSLGQFQETQYFGPGTRLLVL.

This clone came up once. The chain employs TRBV5-5 and TRBJ2-3; 10 bases map to TRBD2. V was clipped by 6 bases and J by 2 bases; unmatched bases: 3. CDR3 length equals 14 residues. Germline CDR1 and CDR2: SGHKS and YYEKEE (reference sequence). The CDR3 region is CASNSGGATDTQYF. The CDR3 nucleotides are TGTGCCAGCAACAGCGGGGGGGCCACAGATACGCAGTATTTT. The full variable domain, its missing parts supplied by reference TRBV5-5 and TRBJ2-3, is DAGVTQSPTHLIKTRGQQVTLRCSPISGHKSVSWYQQVLGQGPQFIFQYYEKEERGRGNFPDRFSARQFPNYSSELNVNALLLGDSALYLCASNSGGATDTQYFGPGTRLTVL.

The chain links TRBV15 to TRBJ1-1; D is uncertain. The CDR3 length is 17 residues. V lost 9 bases and J 1 base, leaving 24 bases between the germline ends. The germline V gene encodes CDR1 LNHNV and CDR2 YYDKDF (reference sequence). The CDR3 DNA reads as TGTGCCACGTCCTCCCGACCGAACCTCAGAGGGAACACTGAAGCTTTCTTT. It translates to CATSSRPNLRGNTEAFF.

The chain employs TRBV6-5 and TRBJ2-5; no firm D call. V was trimmed by 5 bases and J by 0 bases, leaving 13 bases between them. The CDR3 loop spans 15 amino acids. Germline CDR1 MNHEY, CDR2 SVGAGI. CDR3 sequence (DNA): TGTGCCAGCAGTCCCGACGGAAGATACCAAGAGACCCAGTACTTC. It yields the protein CASSPDGRYQETQYF.

V and J are TRBV5-4 and TRBJ1-1; 10 bases are shared with TRBD1. J lost 3 bases, V lost 3 bases, and 5 bases had no gene match. This CDR3 is built from 15 residues. CDR1 is SGHNT, CDR2 YYREEE, per germline (reference sequence). The CDR3 sequence: CASSYDRGRDTEAFF. CDR3 nucleotides: TGTGCCAGCAGCTATGACAGGGGGCGGGACACTGAAGCTTTCTTT.